This T cell receptor (beta chain) stems from a study of identical twins (dated by TCRdb to about 2016). About the full investigation: To test whether fetal clonotypes persist, the study used deep sequencing on TCR alpha and beta repertoires from monozygotic twins, unrelated adults of various ages, and cord blood. Replicate twin experiments were performed at different times using different library preparation protocols to rule out contamination. Study-wide conclusions, independent of this receptor: Abundant cord blood beta clonotypes had fewer insertions, young adult naive repertoires showed a similar but weaker trend, and memory repertoires showed no such trend. Because the same donors could not be followed over many years, the conclusions relied on cross-sectional statistical analysis. Zero-insertion analyses could be partly confounded by invariant T cells such as MAIT and iNKT, though diverse VJ usage argued against such confounding for most clonotypes. Out-of-frame TCR alpha sequences shared between twins showed an excess of low generation-probability sequences compared with coincidental sharing between unrelated individuals. In monozygotic twins, recombination models systematically underestimated out-of-frame TCR alpha sharing, but the models matched the sharing seen between unrelated individuals. A weaker excess of twin sharing was found in beta out-of-frame sequences because the signal-to-noise ratio was lowered by fewer shared sequences.

The CDR3, from cysteine to phenylalanine, totals 15 residues. Only the CDR3 part of the read is kept: 45 bases, read in frame from the first base. V loses 6 bases at its end and J loses 2 bases; junction bases beyond the gene matches: 8. A note on this clonotype: The target of this receptor is not known. No clone much larger than this one lies a single base away; base qualities are absent.

The library was produced with 5' RACE. This sample was sequenced with an Illumina HiSeq 2000. A universal primer binding site was introduced by template switching, and a unique molecular identifier was present in the final cDNA, enabling accurate counting of TCR cDNA molecules. Specific primers in the conserved constant-segment region were used to synthesize first-strand cDNA for the TCR alpha and beta chains. To control for contamination, every cDNA library was double barcoded, receiving both a SMART-Mk sample barcode and Illumina barcodes. Two successive PCR steps introduced TruSeq adapter sequences along with Illumina sample barcodes. Sequencing of the TCR alpha and beta cDNA libraries was done on the Illumina HiSeq platform using custom primers. Processing in the source paper ran as follows. Unique molecular identifiers were extracted from raw reads with MiGEC, and CDR3 positions were determined with MiXCR. Recombination models were inferred per individual with the repgenHMM and IGoR tools using an EM algorithm. Shared clonotype analysis was performed with the tcR package in R, normalizing sharing by the product of cloneset sizes. To study raw recombination without the effects of thymic and clonal selection, out-of-frame nonproductive sequences were analyzed. TCRdb trimmed public reads at Q25 via fastp, called clones via MiXCR and kept in-frame beta chains. CDR3 protein duplicates are merged, each entry listing the most common genes and DNA. Clone size and V and J calls follow TCRdb, not the original study. The table for this sample lists a few hundred thousand distinct CDR3 sequences; approximately 17% of them were counted only once. The top ten constitute 12% of the sample.

Every donor was a healthy Caucasian. The researchers also sequenced three unrelated adults who were not twins: a male aged 18 to 29, a male aged 50 to 59, and a female aged 50 to 59. Miltenyi CD45RO+ enrichment and human naive T-cell isolation kits were used to isolate memory (CD45RO+) and naive T cells from PBMC. The sample consisted of naive T cells sorted from blood. According to the study, the label for this sample's cell subset or site signals: cells isolated with a human naive T-cell isolation kit. The clonotype was recovered from a man aged 50 to 60 in good health. The rearranged segments are TRBV12-3 or TRBV12-4 and TRBJ2-7, with 9 bases in between that match TRBD2. CDR3 reads: CASSTGAGGAYEQYF. The nucleotides read TGTGCCAGCAGCACCGGGGCGGGGGGGGCCTACGAGCAGTACTTC.